This record covers a single TCR beta chain. Its antigen is still unknown. This entry comes from a study of cytomegalovirus exposure and HLA in healthy donors. Study-wide points: Researchers had no immune exposure information except CMV serostatus available. Most sequenced TCRs were rare (though some public TCRs occurred in many donors).

The PCR employed 60 Vbeta primers together with 13 Jbeta primers. TCRdb's table, derived via immunoSEQ multiplex PCR, lists solely in-frame clones and lacks some. The sample totals some 110,000 clones. What was sequenced was PBMCs. The receptor comes from a man between 25 and 39 years old in good health and CMV-seronegative.

The CDR3 sequence is CASSLIDSYTGELFF. The CDR3 coding sequence is TGTGCCAGCAGCCTCATCGACAGTTACACCGGGGAGCTGTTTTTT. The chain couples TRBV6-6 to TRBJ2-2; TRBD1 might be the D (5 bases). Germline V gene data show CDR1 as MNHNY and CDR2 as SVGAGI (reference sequence). V shed 6 bases and J shed 3 bases, with 14 bases lying between them. This CDR3 has 15 residues.